This T cell receptor beta chain was profiled in a study of blood T cell repertoires in COVID-19. The protocol was immunoSEQ multiplex PCR, while the TCRdb copy is restricted to in-frame clones and leaves out a portion. The sample yields about 190,000 clones, 70% to 85% seen once. V lost 4 bases and J 6 bases, leaving 16 bases between the germline ends. CDR1 is MGHRA and CDR2 is YSYEKL in the germline V gene. This CDR3 is 15 amino acids long. Those who participated ranged in age from about 18 to 95 years and resided in approximately 26 US areas. Recovered participants had two consecutive negative NP/OP PCR tests, healthcare professional clearance, or symptom resolution.

The clonotype was recovered from a young woman who had recovered from COVID-19. The chain links TRBV4-1 to TRBJ2-1; D is unclear. Sequenced sample: PBMCs or T cells enriched from blood (not recorded which). The chain's CDR3 is CASSPIGALGNEQFF. CDR3 nucleotides: TGCGCCAGCAGCCCCATAGGAGCCCTCGGCAATGAGCAGTTCTTC.